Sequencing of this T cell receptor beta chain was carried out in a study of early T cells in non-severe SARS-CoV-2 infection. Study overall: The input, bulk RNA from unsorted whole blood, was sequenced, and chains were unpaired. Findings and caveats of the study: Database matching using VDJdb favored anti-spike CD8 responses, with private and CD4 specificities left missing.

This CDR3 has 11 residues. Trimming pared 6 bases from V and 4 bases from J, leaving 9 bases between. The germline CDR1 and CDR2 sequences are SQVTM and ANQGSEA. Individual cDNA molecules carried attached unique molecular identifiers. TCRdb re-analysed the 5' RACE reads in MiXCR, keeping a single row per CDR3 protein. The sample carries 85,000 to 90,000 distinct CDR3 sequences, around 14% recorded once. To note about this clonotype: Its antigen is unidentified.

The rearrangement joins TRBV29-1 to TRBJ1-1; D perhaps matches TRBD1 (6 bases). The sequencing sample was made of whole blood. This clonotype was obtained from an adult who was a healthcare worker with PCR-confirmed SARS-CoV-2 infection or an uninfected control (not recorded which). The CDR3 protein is CSVGGGTEAFF. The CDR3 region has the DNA TGCAGCGTAGGAGGGGGCACTGAAGCTTTCTTT.